The 11 T cell receptor beta chains below were found in one sample sequenced in a study of regulatory T cells in long-lasting Graves disease. Combining iRepertoire HTBI primers with Arm-PCR of CDR3 regions, the authors built TCR beta libraries. TCRdb passed the multiplex PCR reads through MiXCR, listing each CDR3 protein once. The sample holds 420,000 or so distinct CDR3 sequences, about a sixth seen once. Time point of the sample: newly diagnosed GD, antithyroid drugs for less than 3 months. Extracted RNA from PBMCs served as the source of the TCR library. The data also belong to a second study, concerning T cells in Graves' hyperthyroidism and ophthalmopathy.

The source material was peripheral blood mononuclear cells (PBMCs), sampled at new diagnosis, from a patient treated with antithyroid drugs. These receptors all come from a woman aged 18-30 years with Graves disease.

Many counts were recorded for this clonotype. V gene TRBV12-3 or TRBV12-4 combines with J gene TRBJ2-3; D might be TRBD1 or TRBD2, each matching 5 bases. Between the trimmed V and J ends, which lost 5 bases and 2 bases, there was a span of 14 bases. The CDR3 consists of 15 residues. CDR3 amino acids: CASSKPSGTTDTQYF. As DNA, the CDR3 is TGTGCCAGCAGTAAACCCTCAGGGACCACAGATACGCAGTATTTT.

A note on this clonotype: This may come from a read error, since a much larger clone is one base off. The genes are TRBV7-2 and TRBJ2-7; 11 bases match TRBD2. With 5 bases clipped from V and 7 bases from J, the junction kept 22 bases outside the gene matches. The CDR3 spans 19 residues. Germline assignment: CDR1 SGHTA and CDR2 FQGNSA. For the CDR3, the DNA is TGTGCCAGCAGCCCCCGGGTAAAACTTGGACTAGCGGGCGTCAATGAGCAGTACTTC. It is translated as CASSPRVKLGLAGVNEQYF.

This clonotype was counted at least ten times. The chain is built from TRBV3-1 and TRBJ2-4; D gene uncertain. Germline V gives CDR1 LGHDT, CDR2 YNNKEL (reference sequence). Trimming stripped 4 bases from V and 7 bases from J, with 17 bases between. The CDR3 has 15 residues. The CDR3: CASSRNLQPYNIQYF. The DNA for the CDR3 is TGTGCCAGCAGCCGTAATTTGCAACCATACAACATTCAGTACTTC.

V gene TRBV9 combines with J gene TRBJ1-3, with TRBD1 as a possible D gene (6 bases). The CDR3 consists of 15 residues. V was pared by 0 bases and J by 0 bases, with 7 bases between. Germline CDR1 is SGDLS and CDR2 is YYNGEE. CDR3 amino acids: CASSVGTDSGNTIYF. In DNA, the CDR3 is TGTGCCAGCAGCGTAGGGACAGACTCTGGAAACACCATATATTTT.

This clonotype has at least ten counts. At one of its ends the junction is not consistent with the germline gene, which may arise from a read error. The chain employs TRBV5-1 and TRBJ1-4; possibly TRBD1 for D (5 bases). Germline assignment: CDR1 SGHRS and CDR2 YFSETQ. The length of the CDR3 is 14 residues. The CDR3: CASSPGTTNEKLFF. CDR3 DNA sequence: TGTGCCAGCAGCCCAGGGACAACTAATGAAAAACTGTTTTTT. Full variable domain (rest looked up from reference TRBV5-1 and TRBJ1-4): KAGVTQTPRYLIKTRGQQVTLSCSPISGHRSVSWYQQTPGQGLQFLFEYFSETQRNKGNFPGRFSGRQFSNSRSEMNVSTLELGDSALYLCASSPGTTNEKLFFGSGTQLSVL.

This clonotype showed up just a few times. The chain recombines TRBV28 with TRBJ1-6, with D uncertain. Trimming removed 2 bases at V and 5 bases at J, with 13 bases between. CDR1 MDHEN and CDR2 SYDVKM come from the germline V gene. This CDR3 has 16 amino acids. CDR3 loop: CASSLRSGGNNSPLHF. The CDR3 region has the DNA TGTGCCAGCAGTTTAAGGTCAGGAGGAAATAATTCACCCCTCCACTTT. The variable domain in full, completed from reference TRBV28 and TRBJ1-6, reads DVKVTQSSRYLVKRTGEKVFLECVQDMDHENMFWYRQDPGLGLRLIYFSYDVKMKEKGDIPEGYSVSREKKERFSLILESASTNQTSMYLCASSLRSGGNNSPLHFGNGTRLTVT.

With regard to this clonotype: This clone may be a read error of a much larger clone one base away. V usage is TRBV7-3 and J usage is TRBJ1-1; 8 nucleotides match TRBD1. Germline V gene sequence: CDR1 SGHTA, CDR2 FQGTGA. V dropped 5 bases and J dropped 1; count of bases not matched to a gene: 0. This CDR3 is 13 amino acids long. The CDR3 sequence: CASSDRGNTEAFF. The CDR3 nucleotides read TGTGCCAGCAGCGACAGGGGGAACACTGAAGCTTTCTTT.

This clonotype has a handful of counts. The chain joins TRBV20-1 to TRBJ2-1; TRBD2 matches at 7 bases. Losses at the gene ends were 0 bases for V and 6 bases for J; bases not matched to a gene: 17. The CDR3 loop spans 18 amino acids. CDR1 and CDR2 from the germline V gene are DFQATT and SNEGSKA (reference sequence). This CDR3 reads CSARDPTSDPFRFNEQFF. In DNA form, the CDR3 reads TGCAGTGCTAGAGACCCCACTAGCGACCCCTTCAGATTCAATGAGCAGTTCTTC.

The chain links TRBV11-3 to TRBJ1-5, with no clear D. CDR3 size: 15 residues. Per the germline V gene, CDR1 is SGHNT and CDR2 is YENEEA. Trimming stripped 10 bases from V and 8 bases from J, with 24 bases between. CDR3 protein: CATPERESPDEPQHF. DNA for the CDR3: TGTGCCACCCCAGAGAGGGAGTCTCCGGATGAGCCCCAGCATTTT.

The J gene is TRBJ2-5, the V gene TRBV6-5; tentatively, D is TRBD1 or TRBD2 (6 bases each). The germline V and J ends were trimmed by 2 bases and 4 bases, with 8 bases remaining between them. The CDR3 is made up of 13 amino acids. The germline CDR1 and CDR2 sequences are MNHEY and SVGAGI. The CDR3 here is CASSYEGGETQYF. The DNA for the CDR3 is TGTGCCAGCAGTTACGAGGGGGGAGAGACCCAGTACTTC.

This clonotype was seen ten or more times. The chain joins TRBV27 to TRBJ2-7; D is tentatively TRBD1 or TRBD2 (5 bases each). Trimming pared 6 bases from V and 2 bases from J, leaving 14 bases between. CDR1 is MNHEY, CDR2 SMNVEV, per germline (reference sequence). CDR3 length: 14 residues. Here the CDR3 reads CASSMGVFPYEQYF. The CDR3 DNA reads TGTGCCAGCAGCATGGGGGTTTTCCCCTACGAGCAGTACTTC.